This TCR beta chain was observed in a study of T cell changes during pregnancy in multiple sclerosis. TCRdb's table, derived via immunoSEQ multiplex PCR, lists solely in-frame clones and lacks some. Of some 80,000 clones listed, approximately 94% are singletons. The CDR3 is 14 residues long. Germline V lookup: CDR1 LNHDA, CDR2 SQIVND (reference sequence). Trimming removed 4 bases from V and 4 bases from J; junction bases left unmatched: 2. V usage is TRBV19 and J usage is TRBJ2-1; 9 bases align to TRBD2. The input for sequencing was peripheral blood, taken in the third trimester of pregnancy. The sequence came from a female donor with multiple sclerosis, enrolled in a pregnancy study. For the CDR3, the DNA is TGTGCCAGTAGTAGCGGGGGGGATTACAATGAGCAGTTCTTC. Translation: CASSSGGDYNEQFF. Filled out from reference TRBV19 and TRBJ2-1, the complete variable domain reads DGGITQSPKYLFRKEGQNVTLSCEQNLNHDAMYWYRQDPGQGLRLIYYSQIVNDFQKGDIAEGYSVSREKKESFPLTVTSAQKNPTAFYLCASSSGGDYNEQFFGPGTRLTVL.